This T cell receptor beta chain was captured in a study of response to subunit inactivated influenza vaccine. TCRdb used MiXCR to reprocess the RT-PCR reads, holding one entry per CDR3 protein. The table lists some 540,000 distinct CDR3 sequences, around 21% of them singletons. This sample also appeared in a second study, on T cells expressing NK-cell markers. That report adds: As the method of synthesis, 5'RACE template switching with UMIs yielded TCR beta cDNA. Of the CD8+ T cell pool in over 5 donors, roughly 1.0-7.5% was accounted for by dominant NKG2C+ clonotypes.

The receptor was derived from a man over 45 who received an inactivated influenza vaccine. The material was CD4+ T cells sorted from PBMCs, obtained 11 to 12 days after vaccination.

CDR3 bases: TGTGCCAGCAGCCAAGTCCGAGACTATGGCTACACCTTC. This gives the protein CASSQVRDYGYTF. V usage is TRBV3-1 and J usage is TRBJ1-2; D gene ambiguous. There are 13 residues in the CDR3. Germline V CDR1 and CDR2: LGHDT, YNNKEL (reference sequence). V gave up 1 base and J gave up 3 bases, with 6 bases separating them.